This TCR beta chain was captured in a study of cytomegalovirus exposure and HLA in healthy donors. Worth noting for this clone: The antigen remains unidentified.

The PCR used 60 Vbeta and 13 Jbeta primers. Here immunoSEQ multiplex PCR was the method, and the copy in TCRdb shows in-frame clones only, minus some. The sample lists some 190,000 clones, roughly 75% occurring once. General study points: In vitro checks showed that a few CMV-associated chains really do target CMV antigens. Later on, a genetic analysis was performed. It linked a missense variant in DCLRE1C with V- and J-gene trimming of TCR beta.

The CDR3 runs to 14 residues. Germline CDR1 reads LNHDA; CDR2 reads SQIVND (reference sequence). Trimming stripped 5 bases from V and 5 bases from J, with 15 bases between. This receptor was identified in a man aged 25 to 40 in good health and CMV-seropositive. Material: PBMCs. The V gene is TRBV19, the J gene TRBJ2-5; tentatively, D is TRBD2 (5 bases). CDR3 protein: CASSPRGAKETQYF. The CDR3 DNA reads TGTGCCAGTAGTCCCCGGGGAGCCAAGGAGACCCAGTACTTC.